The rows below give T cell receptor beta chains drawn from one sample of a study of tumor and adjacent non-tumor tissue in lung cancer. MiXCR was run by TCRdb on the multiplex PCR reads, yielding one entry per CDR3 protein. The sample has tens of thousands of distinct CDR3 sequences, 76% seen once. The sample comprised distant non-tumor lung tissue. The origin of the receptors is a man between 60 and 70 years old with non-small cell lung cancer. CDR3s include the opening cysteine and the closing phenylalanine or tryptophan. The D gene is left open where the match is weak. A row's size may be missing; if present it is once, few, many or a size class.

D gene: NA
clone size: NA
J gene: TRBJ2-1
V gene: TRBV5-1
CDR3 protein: CTSSFRGSGDSEQFF
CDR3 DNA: TGCACCAGCAGCTTTAGGGGGTCGGGAGACAGTGAGCAGTTCTTT

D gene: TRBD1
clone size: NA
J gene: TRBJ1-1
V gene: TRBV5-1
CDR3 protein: CASSLAPIDRGLNTEAFF
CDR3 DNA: TGCGCCAGCAGCTTGGCCCCGATCGACAGGGGGTTGAACACTGAAGCTTTCTTT

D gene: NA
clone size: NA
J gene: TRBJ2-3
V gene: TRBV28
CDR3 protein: CASSLGGGADQPQYF
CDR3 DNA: TGTGCCAGCAGTTTGGGGGGTGGCGCGGATCAGCCCCAGTATTTT

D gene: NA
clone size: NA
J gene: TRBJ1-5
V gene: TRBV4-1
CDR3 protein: CASSQGRHQPQHF
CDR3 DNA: TGCGCCAGCAGCCAAGGTCGACATCAGCCCCAGCATTTC

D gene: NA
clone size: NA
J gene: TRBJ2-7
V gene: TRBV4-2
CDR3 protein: CANNHGNYEQYF
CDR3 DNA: TGTGCCAACAACCACGGCAACTACGAGCAGTACTTC

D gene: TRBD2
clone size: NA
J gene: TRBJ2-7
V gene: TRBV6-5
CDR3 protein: CASSYAASGYSSAYEQYF
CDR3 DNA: TGTGCCAGCAGTTACGCCGCTAGCGGATACTCCTCAGCCTACGAGCAGTACTTC

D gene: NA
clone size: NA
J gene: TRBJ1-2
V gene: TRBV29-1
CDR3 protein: CSVIPGRGARNYGYTF
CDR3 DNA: TGCAGCGTGATCCCGGGACGGGGGGCGCGTAACTATGGCTACACCTTC

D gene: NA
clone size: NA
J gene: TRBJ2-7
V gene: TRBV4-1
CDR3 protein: CASSQGSPTGYDYERYF
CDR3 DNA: TGCGCCAGCAGCCAAGGAAGTCCGACAGGCTACGACTACGAGCGGTATTTC

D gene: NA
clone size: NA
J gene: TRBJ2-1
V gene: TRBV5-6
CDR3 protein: CASSLEHNKQFF
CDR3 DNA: TGTGCCAGCAGCCTCGAACATAATAAGCAGTTCTTC

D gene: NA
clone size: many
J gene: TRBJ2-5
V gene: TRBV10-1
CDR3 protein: CASSESLGAETQYF
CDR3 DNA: TGCGCCAGCAGTGAGTCGCTTGGAGCGGAGACCCAGTACTTC

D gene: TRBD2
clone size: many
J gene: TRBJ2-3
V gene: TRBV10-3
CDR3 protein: CAISEMGTSGRSSTQYF
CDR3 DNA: TGTGCCATCAGTGAGATGGGGACTAGCGGGAGGTCGAGTACGCAGTATTTT

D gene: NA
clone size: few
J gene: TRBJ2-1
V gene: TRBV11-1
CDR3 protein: CASSLGTNEQFF
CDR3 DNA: TGTGCCAGCAGCTTAGGGACCAATGAGCAGTTCTTC

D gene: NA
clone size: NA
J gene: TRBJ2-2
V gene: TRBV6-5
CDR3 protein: CASSPGDTWELFF
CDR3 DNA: TGTGCCAGTAGCCCAGGGGACACCTGGGAGCTGTTTTTT

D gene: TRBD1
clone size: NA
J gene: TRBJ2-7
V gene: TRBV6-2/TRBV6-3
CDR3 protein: CVSSTYGTAYEQYF
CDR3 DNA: TGTGTCAGCAGTACTTACGGGACAGCCTACGAGCAGTACTTC

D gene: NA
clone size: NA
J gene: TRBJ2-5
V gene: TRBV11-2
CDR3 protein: CVSSPGFEETQYF
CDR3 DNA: TGTGTCAGCAGCCCCGGGTTTGAAGAGACCCAGTACTTC

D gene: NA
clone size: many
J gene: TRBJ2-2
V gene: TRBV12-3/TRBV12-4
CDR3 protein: CASSLAGEAGELFF
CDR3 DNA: TGTGCCAGCAGTCTTGCAGGGGAGGCCGGGGAGCTGTTTTTT

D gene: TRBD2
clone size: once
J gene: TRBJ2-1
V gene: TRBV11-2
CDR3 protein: CASSLGGTMENEQFF
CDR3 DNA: TGTGCCAGCAGCTTAGGAGGGACTATGGAAAATGAGCAGTTCTTC

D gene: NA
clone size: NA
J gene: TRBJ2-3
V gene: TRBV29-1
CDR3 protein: CSVLTGGSGDTQYF
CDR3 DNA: TGCAGTGTTTTAACGGGTGGGTCGGGAGATACGCAGTATTTT

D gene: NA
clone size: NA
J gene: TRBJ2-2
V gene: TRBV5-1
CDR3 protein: CASSGSAYTGEPFF
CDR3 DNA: TGCGCTAGCAGCGGTAGCGCTTACACCGGGGAGCCGTTTTTT

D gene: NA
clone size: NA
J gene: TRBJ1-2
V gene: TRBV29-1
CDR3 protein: CSVEIPDGSYGYTF
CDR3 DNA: TGCAGTGTTGAGATCCCAGACGGGAGCTATGGCTACACCTTT

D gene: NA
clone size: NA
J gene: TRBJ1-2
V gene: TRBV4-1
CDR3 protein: CASTQDNYYGYTF
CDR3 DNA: TGCGCCAGCACCCAAGACAACTACTATGGCTATACCTTC

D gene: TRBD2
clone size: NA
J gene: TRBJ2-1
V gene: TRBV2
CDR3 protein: CASSLRGDGNNEQFF
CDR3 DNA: TGTGCCAGCAGCCTTCGGGGGGACGGAAACAATGAGCAGTTCTTC

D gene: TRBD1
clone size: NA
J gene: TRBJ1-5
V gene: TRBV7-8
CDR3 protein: CASNPTTGDQLQHF
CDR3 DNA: TGTGCCAGCAACCCTACGACAGGGGACCAGCTCCAGCATTTT

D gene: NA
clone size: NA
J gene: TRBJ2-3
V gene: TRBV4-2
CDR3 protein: CASSQEGFTLRRDTQYF
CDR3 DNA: TGTGCCAGCAGCCAAGAGGGGTTCACACTCCGAAGAGATACGCAGTATTTT